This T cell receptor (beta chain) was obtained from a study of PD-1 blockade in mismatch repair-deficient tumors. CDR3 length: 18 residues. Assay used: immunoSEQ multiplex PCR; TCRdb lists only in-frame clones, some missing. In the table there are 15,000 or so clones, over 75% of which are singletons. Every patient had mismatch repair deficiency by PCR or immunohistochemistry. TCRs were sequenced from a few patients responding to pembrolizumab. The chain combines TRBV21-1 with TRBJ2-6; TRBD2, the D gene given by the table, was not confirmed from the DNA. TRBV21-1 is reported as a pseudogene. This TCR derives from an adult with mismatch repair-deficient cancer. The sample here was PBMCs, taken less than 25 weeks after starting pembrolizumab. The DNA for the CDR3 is TGTGCCAGCAGCAAAGCGGGCGGGATATTTCCTGGGGCCAACGTCCTGACTTTC. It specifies CASSKAGGIFPGANVLTF.